This T cell receptor (beta chain) was profiled in a study of cytomegalovirus exposure and HLA in healthy donors. Germline assignment: CDR1 SEHNR and CDR2 FQNEAQ (reference sequence). CDR3 length: 13 amino acids. Primers: 60 Vbeta forward and 13 Jbeta reverse. Source study methods: There were about 80 million unique TCR beta chains by a later count, and around 10 million of them were shared. The method was immunoSEQ multiplex PCR; TCRdb's version includes in-frame clones alone and lacks a portion of them. V, J and clone size are those of that table, while D and trimming were read from the DNA. The sample lists around 130,000 clones, about 81% seen once, with over 4.5% in the top ten. Overall study results and limits: Roughly uniform depth of sequencing across donors was assumed in presence/absence analyses.

In regard to this clone: What it binds is unknown. The junction departs from the called germline gene at one end, perhaps through a read error.

Sample: PBMCs. The source of this sequence is a woman aged 40-49 years in good health and CMV-seropositive. The rearrangement uses TRBV7-9 and TRBJ2-4; 9 bases map to TRBD1. CDR3 amino acids: CSSSPRDRDIQYF. CDR3 DNA sequence: TGTTCCAGCAGCCCCCGGGACAGGGACATTCAGTACTTC.